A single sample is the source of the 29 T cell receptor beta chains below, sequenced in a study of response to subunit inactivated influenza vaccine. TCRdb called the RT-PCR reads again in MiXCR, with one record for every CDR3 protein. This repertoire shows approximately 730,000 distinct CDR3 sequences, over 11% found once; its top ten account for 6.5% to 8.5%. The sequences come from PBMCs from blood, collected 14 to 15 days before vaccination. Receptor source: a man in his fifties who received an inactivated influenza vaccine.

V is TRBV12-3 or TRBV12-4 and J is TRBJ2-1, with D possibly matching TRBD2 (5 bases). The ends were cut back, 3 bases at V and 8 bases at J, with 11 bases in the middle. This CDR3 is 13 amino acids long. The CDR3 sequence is CASSFMAGDEQFF. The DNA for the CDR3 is TGTGCCAGCAGTTTCATGGCGGGCGATGAGCAGTTCTTC.

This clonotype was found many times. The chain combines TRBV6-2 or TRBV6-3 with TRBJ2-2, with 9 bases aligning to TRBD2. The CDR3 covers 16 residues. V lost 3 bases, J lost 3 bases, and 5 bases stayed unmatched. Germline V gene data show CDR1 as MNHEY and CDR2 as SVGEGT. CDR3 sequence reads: CASSYDQREDTGELFF. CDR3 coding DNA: TGTGCCAGCAGTTATGACCAGCGGGAGGACACCGGGGAGCTGTTTTTT.

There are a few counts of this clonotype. Here the CDR3 reads CASSPWGQETQYF. DNA for the CDR3: TGTGCCAGCAGCCCCTGGGGCCAAGAGACCCAGTACTTC. The gene calls are TRBV3-1 and TRBJ2-5, with D uncertain. Germline V gives CDR1 LGHDT, CDR2 YNNKEL (reference sequence). The CDR3 spans 13 residues. The germline V and J ends were trimmed by 4 bases and 1 base, with 7 bases remaining between them.

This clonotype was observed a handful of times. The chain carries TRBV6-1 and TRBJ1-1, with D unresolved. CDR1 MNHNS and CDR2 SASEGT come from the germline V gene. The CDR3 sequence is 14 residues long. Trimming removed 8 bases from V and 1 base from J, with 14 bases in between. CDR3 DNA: TGTGCCAGCGGCGACTACGGGAAGAACACTGAAGCTTTCTTT. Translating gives CASGDYGKNTEAFF.

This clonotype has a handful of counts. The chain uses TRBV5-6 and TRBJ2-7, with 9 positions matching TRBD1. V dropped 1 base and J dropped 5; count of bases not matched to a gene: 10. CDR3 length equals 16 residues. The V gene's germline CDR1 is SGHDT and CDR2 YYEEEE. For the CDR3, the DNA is TGTGCCAGCAGCTTGCTAACCGGGACAGGGTCCCACGAGCAGTACTTC. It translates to CASSLLTGTGSHEQYF.

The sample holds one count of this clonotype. The CDR3 loop is CASRADEQYF. The CDR3 nucleotides read TGTGCCAGCAGAGCGGACGAGCAGTACTTC. This chain connects TRBV2 to TRBJ2-7, with D perhaps matching TRBD2 (5 bases). V lost 6 bases to trimming and J lost 5 bases, with 5 bases between them. Germline lookup yields CDR1 SNHLY and CDR2 FYNNEI. The length of the CDR3 is 10 residues. The full variable domain, with the rest looked up from reference TRBV2 and TRBJ2-7, is EPEVTQTPSHQVTQMGQEVILRCVPISNHLYFYWYRQILGQKVEFLVSFYNNEISEKSEIFDDQFSVERPDGSNFTLKIRSTKLEDSAMYFCASRADEQYFGPGTRLTVT.

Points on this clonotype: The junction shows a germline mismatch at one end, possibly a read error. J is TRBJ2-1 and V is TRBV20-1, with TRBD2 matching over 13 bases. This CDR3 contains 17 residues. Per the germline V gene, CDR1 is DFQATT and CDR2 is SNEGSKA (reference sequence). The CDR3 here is CCASGGLAGPSYNEQFF. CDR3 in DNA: TGCTGTGCTAGCGGGGGACTAGCGGGACCCTCCTACAATGAGCAGTTCTTC.

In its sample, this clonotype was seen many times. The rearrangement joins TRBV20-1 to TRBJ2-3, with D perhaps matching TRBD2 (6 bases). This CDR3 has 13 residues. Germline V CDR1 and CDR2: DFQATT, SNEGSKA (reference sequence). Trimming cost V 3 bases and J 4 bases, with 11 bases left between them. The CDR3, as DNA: TGCAGTGCTAGTTCGGGGGTCCCAGATACGCAGTATTTT. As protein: CSASSGVPDTQYF.

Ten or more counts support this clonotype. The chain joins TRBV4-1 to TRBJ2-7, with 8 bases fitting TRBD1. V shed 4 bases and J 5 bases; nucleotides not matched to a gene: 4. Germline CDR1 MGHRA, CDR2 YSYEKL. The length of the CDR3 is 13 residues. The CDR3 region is CASSRTGKDEQYF. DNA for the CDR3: TGCGCCAGCAGCCGGACAGGGAAGGACGAGCAGTACTTC.

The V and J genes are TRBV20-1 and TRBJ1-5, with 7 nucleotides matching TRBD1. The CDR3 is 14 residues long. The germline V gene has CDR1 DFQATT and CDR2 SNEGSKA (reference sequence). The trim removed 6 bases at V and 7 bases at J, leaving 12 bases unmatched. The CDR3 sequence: CSATEQGMGQPQHF. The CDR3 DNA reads TGCAGTGCCACAGAACAGGGGATGGGCCAGCCCCAGCATTTT.

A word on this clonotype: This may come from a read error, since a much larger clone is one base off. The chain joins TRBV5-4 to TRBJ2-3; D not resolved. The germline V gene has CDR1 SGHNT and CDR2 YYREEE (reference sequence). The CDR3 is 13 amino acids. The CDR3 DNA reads TGTGCCATCAGCTTGGAACGGCCAGATACGCAGTATTTT. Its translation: CAISLERPDTQYF.

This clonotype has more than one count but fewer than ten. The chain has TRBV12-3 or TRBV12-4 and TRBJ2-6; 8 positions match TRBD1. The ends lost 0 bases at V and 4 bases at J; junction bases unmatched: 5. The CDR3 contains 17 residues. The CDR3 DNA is TGTGCCAGCAGTTTAGCTCGGACAGGGATAGGGGCCAACGTCCTGACTTTC. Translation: CASSLARTGIGANVLTF.

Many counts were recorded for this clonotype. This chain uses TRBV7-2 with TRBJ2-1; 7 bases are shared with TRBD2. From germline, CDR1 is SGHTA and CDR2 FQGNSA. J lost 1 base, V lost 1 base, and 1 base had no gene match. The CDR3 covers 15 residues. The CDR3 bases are TGTGCCAGCAGCTTAGGGCGGGAGTCCTACAATGAGCAGTTCTTC. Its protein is CASSLGRESYNEQFF.

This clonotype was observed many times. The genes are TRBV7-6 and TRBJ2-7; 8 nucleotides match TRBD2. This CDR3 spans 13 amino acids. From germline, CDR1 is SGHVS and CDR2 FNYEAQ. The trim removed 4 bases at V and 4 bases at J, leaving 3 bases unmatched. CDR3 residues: CASSWERGYEQYF. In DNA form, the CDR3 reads TGTGCCAGCAGCTGGGAGCGGGGGTACGAGCAGTACTTC.

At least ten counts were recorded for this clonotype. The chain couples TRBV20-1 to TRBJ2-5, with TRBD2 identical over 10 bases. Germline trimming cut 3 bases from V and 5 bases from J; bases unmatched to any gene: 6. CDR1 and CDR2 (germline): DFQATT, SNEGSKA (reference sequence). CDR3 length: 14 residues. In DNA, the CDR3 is TGCAGTGCTAGGGTAGCGGGGGGATTGGAGACCCAGTACTTC. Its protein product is CSARVAGGLETQYF.

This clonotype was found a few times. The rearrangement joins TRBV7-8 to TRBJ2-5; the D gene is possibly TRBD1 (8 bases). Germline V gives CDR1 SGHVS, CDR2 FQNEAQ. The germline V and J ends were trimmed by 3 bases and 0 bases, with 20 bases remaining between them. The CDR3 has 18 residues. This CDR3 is CASSLGRSGTGNQETQYF. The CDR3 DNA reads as TGTGCCAGCAGCTTGGGGAGAAGCGGGACAGGAAACCAAGAGACCCAGTACTTC. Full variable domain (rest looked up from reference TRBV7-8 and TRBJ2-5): GAGVSQSPRYKVAKRGQDVALRCDPISGHVSLFWYQQALGQGPEFLTYFQNEAQLDKSGLPSDRFFAERPEGSVSTLKIQRTQQEDSAVYLCASSLGRSGTGNQETQYFGPGTRLLVL.

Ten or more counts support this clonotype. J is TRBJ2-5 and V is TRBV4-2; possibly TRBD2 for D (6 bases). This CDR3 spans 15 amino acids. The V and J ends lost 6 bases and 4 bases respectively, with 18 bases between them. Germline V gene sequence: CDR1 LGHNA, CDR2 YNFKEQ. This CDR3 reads CASRGRERVRETQYF. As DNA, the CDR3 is TGTGCCAGCAGAGGACGGGAGCGGGTTCGAGAGACCCAGTACTTC.

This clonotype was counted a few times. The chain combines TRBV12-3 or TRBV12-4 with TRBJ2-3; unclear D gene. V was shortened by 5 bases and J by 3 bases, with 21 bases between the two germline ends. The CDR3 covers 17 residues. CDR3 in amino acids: CASSPPKSFLGTDTQYF. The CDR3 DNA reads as TGTGCCAGCAGTCCCCCTAAGAGTTTCTTGGGGACAGATACGCAGTATTTT.

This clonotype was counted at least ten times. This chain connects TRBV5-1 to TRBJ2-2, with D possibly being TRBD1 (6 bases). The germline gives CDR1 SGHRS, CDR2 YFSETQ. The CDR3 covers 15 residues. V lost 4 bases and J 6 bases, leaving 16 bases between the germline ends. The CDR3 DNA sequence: TGCGCCAGCAGCCATACAACAGGGAGCCCCGGGGAGCTGTTTTTT. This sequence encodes CASSHTTGSPGELFF.

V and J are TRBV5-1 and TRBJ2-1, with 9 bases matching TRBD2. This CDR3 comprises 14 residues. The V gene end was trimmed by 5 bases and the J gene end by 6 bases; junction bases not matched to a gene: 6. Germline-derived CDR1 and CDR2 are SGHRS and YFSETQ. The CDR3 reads CASSPSGVLNEQFF. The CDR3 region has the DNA TGCGCCAGCAGTCCTAGCGGGGTACTCAATGAGCAGTTCTTC.

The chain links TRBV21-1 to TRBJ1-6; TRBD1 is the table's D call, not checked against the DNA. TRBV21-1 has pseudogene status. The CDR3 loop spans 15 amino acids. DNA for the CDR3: TGTGCCAGCAGCGCCCGGGACAGGGCCAATTCACCCCTCCACTTT. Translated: CASSARDRANSPLHF.

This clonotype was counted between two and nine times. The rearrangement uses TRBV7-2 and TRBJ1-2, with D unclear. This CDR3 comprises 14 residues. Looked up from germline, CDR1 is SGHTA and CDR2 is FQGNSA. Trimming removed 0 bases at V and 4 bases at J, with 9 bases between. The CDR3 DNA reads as TGTGCCAGCAGCTTAGCATTCAGGTCCTATGGCTACACCTTC. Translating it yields CASSLAFRSYGYTF.

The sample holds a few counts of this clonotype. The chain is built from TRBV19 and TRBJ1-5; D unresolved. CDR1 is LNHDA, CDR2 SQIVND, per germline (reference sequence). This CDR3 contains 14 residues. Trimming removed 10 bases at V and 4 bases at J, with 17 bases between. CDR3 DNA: TGTGCCACTGGGCACGGGATGGCGAATCAGCCCCAGCATTTT. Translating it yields CATGHGMANQPQHF.

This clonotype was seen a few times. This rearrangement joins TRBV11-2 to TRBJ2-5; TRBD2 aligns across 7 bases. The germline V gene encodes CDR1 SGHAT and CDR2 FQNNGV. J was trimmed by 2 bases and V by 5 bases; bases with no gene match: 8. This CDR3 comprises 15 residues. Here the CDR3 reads CASSGLRGVQETQYF. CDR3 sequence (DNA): TGTGCCAGCAGCGGGCTTCGGGGGGTTCAAGAGACCCAGTACTTC.

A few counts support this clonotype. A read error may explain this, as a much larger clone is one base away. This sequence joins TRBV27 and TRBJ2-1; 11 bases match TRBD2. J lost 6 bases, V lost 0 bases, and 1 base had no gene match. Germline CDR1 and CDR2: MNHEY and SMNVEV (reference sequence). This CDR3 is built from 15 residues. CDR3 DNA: TGTGCCAGCAGTTTATCTAGCGGGGGGGGCAATGAGCAGTTCTTC. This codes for CASSLSSGGGNEQFF.

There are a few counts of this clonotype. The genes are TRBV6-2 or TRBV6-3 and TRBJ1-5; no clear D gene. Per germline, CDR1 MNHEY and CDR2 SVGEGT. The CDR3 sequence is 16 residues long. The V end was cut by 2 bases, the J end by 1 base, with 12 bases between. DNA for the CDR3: TGTGCCAGCAGTTACCCCGGCGTCTGGAGCAATCAGCCCCAGCATTTT. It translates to CASSYPGVWSNQPQHF.

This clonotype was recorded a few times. CDR3 sequence (DNA): TGCGCCAGCAGCTATGTAGGTCCTCGACTCAATGAGCAGTTCTTC. It encodes CASSYVGPRLNEQFF. This sequence joins TRBV5-1 and TRBJ2-1, with D unresolved. CDR3 size: 15 residues. V was trimmed by 3 bases and J by 6 bases, leaving 16 bases between them. In germline, CDR1 is SGHRS, CDR2 YFSETQ.

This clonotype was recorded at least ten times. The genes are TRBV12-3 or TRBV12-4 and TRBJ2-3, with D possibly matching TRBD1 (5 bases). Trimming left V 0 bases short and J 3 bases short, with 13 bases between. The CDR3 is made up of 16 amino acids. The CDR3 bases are TGTGCCAGCAGTTTAGCGGCAGGGTATTTTACAGATACGCAGTATTTT. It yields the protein CASSLAAGYFTDTQYF.

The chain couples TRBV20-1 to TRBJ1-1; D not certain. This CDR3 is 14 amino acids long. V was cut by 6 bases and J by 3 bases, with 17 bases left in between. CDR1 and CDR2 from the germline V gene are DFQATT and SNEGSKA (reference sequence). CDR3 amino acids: CSAKTYLSDTEAFF. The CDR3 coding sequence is TGCAGTGCGAAAACTTACCTTAGTGACACTGAAGCTTTCTTT.